The entry that follows covers one T cell receptor beta chain sequence. The data derive from a study of T cell clones after liver transplantation. Only in-frame clones appear in the TCRdb table, and some are missing; sequencing was by immunoSEQ multiplex PCR. The sample has tens of thousands of clones, roughly 70% seen once. The sample consisted of CD4+ T cells from blood, taken at the 22-month timepoint. This clonotype was sampled from a human patient who received a liver transplant. Some of the T cells might come from the graft donor.

CDR3 nucleotide sequence: TGCGCCAGCAGCCAAGATCCGGGGATCACAGATACGCAGTATTTT. It is translated as CASSQDPGITDTQYF. The chain couples TRBV4-1 to TRBJ2-3; D is perhaps TRBD2 (5 bases). V lost 0 bases and J 2 bases, leaving 9 bases between the germline ends. The CDR3 runs 15 residues. Germline V gives CDR1 MGHRA, CDR2 YSYEKL.